The 10 T cell receptor beta chains reported below all come from one sample, sequenced in a study of cytomegalovirus exposure and HLA in healthy donors. PCR was performed using 60 Vbeta and 13 Jbeta primers. Some clones are missing from TCRdb's copy, which holds only in-frame ones; the method was immunoSEQ multiplex PCR. In the table there are about 170,000 clones, approximately 71% of which are singletons. The sequenced material came from PBMCs. The receptors come from a woman aged 18-29 years in good health and CMV-seropositive.

To note about this clone: At one of its ends the junction is not consistent with the germline gene, which may arise from a read error. The CDR3 spells CSSSSAAGGNGYTF. CDR3 in DNA: TGTTCCAGCAGCTCCGCGGCCGGGGGAAATGGCTACACCTTC. The rearrangement uses TRBV7-9 and TRBJ1-2, with D possibly matching TRBD1 (5 bases). The germline CDR1 and CDR2 sequences are SEHNR and FQNEAQ (reference sequence). The CDR3 has 14 amino acids.

There are a few counts of this clone. The chain is built from TRBV7-9 and TRBJ2-3; maybe TRBD2 (6 bases). V shed 8 bases and J shed 2 bases, with 20 bases lying between them. Germline CDR1 reads SEHNR; CDR2 reads FQNEAQ (reference sequence). The CDR3 has 16 amino acids. Here the CDR3 DNA reads TGTGCCAGCCTCCAGGGACTTTTCGGGGACACAGATACGCAGTATTTT. This gives the protein CASLQGLFGDTDTQYF.

The chain couples TRBV27 to TRBJ2-5, with D hard to call. CDR3 length: 14 amino acids. Trimming removed 5 bases at V and 2 bases at J, with 12 bases between. Germline CDR1 and CDR2: MNHEY and SMNVEV (reference sequence). The CDR3 sequence: CASSPQATQETQYF. The CDR3, as DNA: TGTGCCAGCAGTCCCCAGGCCACACAAGAGACCCAGTACTTC.

A remark on this clone: Other nucleotide sequences in the sample specify the same CDR3. The chain recombines TRBV7-2 with TRBJ2-3; D remains ambiguous. Germline V lookup: CDR1 SGHTA, CDR2 FQGNSA. The CDR3 sequence is 13 residues long. Trimming stripped 0 bases from V and 6 bases from J, with 7 bases between. The CDR3 sequence is CASSLARGDTQYF. CDR3 nucleotides: TGTGCCAGCAGCTTAGCGAGAGGTGATACGCAGTATTTT.

This clone was seen a few times. The V and J genes are TRBV29-1 and TRBJ2-6; 7 positions agree with TRBD1. The ends lost 3 bases at V and 0 bases at J; junction bases unmatched: 8. The CDR3 consists of 17 residues. Germline lookup yields CDR1 SQVTM and CDR2 ANQGSEA. The CDR3 region is CSVEEAGGSSGANVLTF. The CDR3 DNA reads as TGCAGCGTTGAGGAGGCAGGGGGAAGCTCTGGGGCCAACGTCCTGACTTTC.

This sequence joins TRBV4-1 and TRBJ2-3; no firm D call. Germline V gene data show CDR1 as MGHRA and CDR2 as YSYEKL. V gave up 4 bases and J gave up 2 bases, with 7 bases separating them. This CDR3 region has 13 residues. Here the CDR3 reads CASSLDYTDTQYF. CDR3 in DNA: TGCGCCAGCAGCCTAGATTACACAGATACGCAGTATTTT.

V gene TRBV6-1 combines with J gene TRBJ1-4; 7 bases are a match to TRBD1. Germline CDR1 MNHNS, CDR2 SASEGT. The CDR3 contains 15 residues. V lost 2 bases, J lost 12 bases, and 12 bases stayed unmatched. The CDR3 sequence: CASSETPKTGSELFF. Written as DNA, the CDR3 is TGTGCCAGCAGTGAAACCCCAAAGACAGGGTCGGAACTGTTTTTT.

The rearrangement links TRBV7-6 to TRBJ2-3, with 9 bases lining up with TRBD2. Per the germline V gene, CDR1 is SGHVS and CDR2 is FNYEAQ. Trimming cost V 4 bases and J 0 bases; bases outside gene matches: 2. The CDR3 runs to 15 residues. CDR3 sequence (DNA): TGTGCCAGCAGCTCTAGCGGGGCTAGCACAGATACGCAGTATTTT. This sequence encodes CASSSSGASTDTQYF. Together with reference TRBV7-6 and TRBJ2-3, the CDR3 gives the full variable domain: GAGVSQSPRYKVTKRGQDVALRCDPISGHVSLYWYRQALGQGPEFLTYFNYEAQQDKSGLPNDRFSAERPEGSISTLTIQRTEQRDSAMYRCASSSSGASTDTQYFGPGTRLTVL.

The CDR3 region has the DNA TGTGCCAGCAGCGCAACCCAGGGGGAAGAGACTGAAGCTTTCTTT. Its protein product is CASSATQGEETEAFF. The chain couples TRBV9 to TRBJ1-1; the match to TRBD1 covers 7 bases. CDR1 SGDLS and CDR2 YYNGEE come from the germline V gene. The CDR3 is made up of 15 amino acids. J lost 5 bases, V lost 3 bases, and 10 bases had no gene match. Variable domain in full (rest from reference TRBV9 and TRBJ1-1): DSGVTQTPKHLITATGQRVTLRCSPRSGDLSVYWYQQSLDQGLQFLIQYYNGEERAKGNILERFSAQQFPDLHSELNLSSLELGDSALYFCASSATQGEETEAFFGQGTRLTVV.

This chain links TRBV27 with TRBJ1-2, with unresolved D. Germline lookup yields CDR1 MNHEY and CDR2 SMNVEV (reference sequence). The CDR3 loop spans 16 amino acids. V lost 4 bases and J 8 bases, leaving 23 bases between the germline ends. DNA of the CDR3: TGTGCCAGCAGTTCAATCGCTGGCGGCGGAGTTCACGGCTACACCTTC. Protein sequence: CASSSIAGGGVHGYTF.